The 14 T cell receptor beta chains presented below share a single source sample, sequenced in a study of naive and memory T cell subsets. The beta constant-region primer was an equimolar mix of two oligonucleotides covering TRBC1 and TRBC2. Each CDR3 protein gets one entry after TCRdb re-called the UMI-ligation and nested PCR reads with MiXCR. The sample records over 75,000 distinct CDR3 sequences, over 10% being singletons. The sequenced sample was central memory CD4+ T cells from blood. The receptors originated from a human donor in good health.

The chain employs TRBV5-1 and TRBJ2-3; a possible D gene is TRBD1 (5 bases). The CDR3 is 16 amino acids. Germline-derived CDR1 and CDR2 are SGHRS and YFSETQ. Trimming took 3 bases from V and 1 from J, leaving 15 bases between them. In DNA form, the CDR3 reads TGCGCCAGCAGCTATGACAGCTCCGGACGCACAGATACGCAGTATTTT. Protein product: CASSYDSSGRTDTQYF. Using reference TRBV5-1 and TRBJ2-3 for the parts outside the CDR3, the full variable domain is KAGVTQTPRYLIKTRGQQVTLSCSPISGHRSVSWYQQTPGQGLQFLFEYFSETQRNKGNFPGRFSGRQFSNSRSEMNVSTLELGDSALYLCASSYDSSGRTDTQYFGPGTRLTVL.

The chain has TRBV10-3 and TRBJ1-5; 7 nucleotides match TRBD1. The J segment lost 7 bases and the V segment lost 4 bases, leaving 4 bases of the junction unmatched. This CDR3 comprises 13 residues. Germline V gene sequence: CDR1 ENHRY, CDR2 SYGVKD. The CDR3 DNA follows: TGTGCCATCAGTGGGGACAGTAGCCAGCCCCAGCATTTT. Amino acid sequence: CAISGDSSQPQHF.

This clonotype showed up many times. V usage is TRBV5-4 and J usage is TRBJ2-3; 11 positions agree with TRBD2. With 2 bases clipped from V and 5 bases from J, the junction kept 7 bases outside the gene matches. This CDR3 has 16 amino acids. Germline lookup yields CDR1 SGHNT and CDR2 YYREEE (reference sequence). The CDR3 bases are TGTGCCAGCAGCTTAAGAACTAGCGGGAGTGGAGATACGCAGTATTTT. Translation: CASSLRTSGSGDTQYF.

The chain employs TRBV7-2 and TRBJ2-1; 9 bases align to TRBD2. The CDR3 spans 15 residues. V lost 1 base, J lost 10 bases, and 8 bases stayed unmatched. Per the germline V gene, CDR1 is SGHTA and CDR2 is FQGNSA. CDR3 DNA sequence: TGTGCCAGCAGCTTAGTGGTAGCGGGAGCACGGGAGCAGTTCTTC. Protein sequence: CASSLVVAGAREQFF.

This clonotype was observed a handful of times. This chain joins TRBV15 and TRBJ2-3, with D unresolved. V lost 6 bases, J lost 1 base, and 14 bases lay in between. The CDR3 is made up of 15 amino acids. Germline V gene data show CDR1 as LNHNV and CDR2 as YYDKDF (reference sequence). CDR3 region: CATSLELLRTDTQYF. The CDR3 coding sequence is TGTGCCACCAGTTTAGAGTTATTGCGCACAGATACGCAGTATTTT.

In nucleotides, the CDR3 is TGTGCCAGTAGCCTGACAGGGGGTCGGGACATTCAGTACTTC. It is translated as CASSLTGGRDIQYF. The chain has TRBV19 and TRBJ2-4, with 9 bases identical to TRBD1. V shed 6 bases and J 8 bases; nucleotides not matched to a gene: 8. Looked up from germline, CDR1 is LNHDA and CDR2 is SQIVND (reference sequence). The CDR3 extends over 14 amino acids.

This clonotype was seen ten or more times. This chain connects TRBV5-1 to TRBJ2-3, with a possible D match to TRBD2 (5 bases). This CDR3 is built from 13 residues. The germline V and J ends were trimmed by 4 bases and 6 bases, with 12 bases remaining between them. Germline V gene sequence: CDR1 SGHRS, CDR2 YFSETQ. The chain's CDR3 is CASSVEDGDTQYF. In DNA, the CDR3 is TGCGCCAGCAGCGTGGAGGACGGGGATACGCAGTATTTT.

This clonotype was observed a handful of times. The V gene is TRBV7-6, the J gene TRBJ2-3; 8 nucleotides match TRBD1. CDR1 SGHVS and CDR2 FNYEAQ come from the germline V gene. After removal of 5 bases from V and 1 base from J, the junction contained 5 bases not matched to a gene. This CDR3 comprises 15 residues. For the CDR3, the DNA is TGTGCCAGCAGCGGGAGGACAGGGCGCACAGATACGCAGTATTTT. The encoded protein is CASSGRTGRTDTQYF. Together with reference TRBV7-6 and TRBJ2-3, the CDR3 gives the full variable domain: GAGVSQSPRYKVTKRGQDVALRCDPISGHVSLYWYRQALGQGPEFLTYFNYEAQQDKSGLPNDRFSAERPEGSISTLTIQRTEQRDSAMYRCASSGRTGRTDTQYFGPGTRLTVL.

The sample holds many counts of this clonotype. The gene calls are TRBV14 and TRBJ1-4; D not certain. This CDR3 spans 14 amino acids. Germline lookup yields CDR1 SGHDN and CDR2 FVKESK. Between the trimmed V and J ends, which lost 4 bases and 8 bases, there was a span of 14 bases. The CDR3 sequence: CASSRLDPAEKLFF. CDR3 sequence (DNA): TGTGCCAGCAGCCGACTTGACCCGGCCGAAAAACTGTTTTTT.

CDR3 DNA: TGTGCCTGGATGAAAAGCTCCTATAATTCACCCCTCCACTTT. Protein: CAWMKSSYNSPLHF. The chain recombines TRBV30 with TRBJ1-6; D remains unclear. V lost 4 bases, J lost 0 bases, and 7 bases lay in between. The CDR3 sequence is 14 residues long. Per the germline V gene, CDR1 is GTSNPN and CDR2 is SVGIG (reference sequence).

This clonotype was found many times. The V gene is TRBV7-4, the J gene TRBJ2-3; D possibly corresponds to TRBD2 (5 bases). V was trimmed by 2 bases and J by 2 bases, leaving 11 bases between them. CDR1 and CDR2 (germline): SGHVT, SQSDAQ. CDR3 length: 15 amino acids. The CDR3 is CASSLTSGDTDTQYF. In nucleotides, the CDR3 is TGTGCCAGCAGCTTAACGAGCGGAGACACAGATACGCAGTATTTT.

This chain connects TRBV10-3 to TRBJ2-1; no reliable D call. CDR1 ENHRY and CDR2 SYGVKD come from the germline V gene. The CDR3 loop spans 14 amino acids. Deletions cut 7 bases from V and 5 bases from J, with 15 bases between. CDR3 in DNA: TGTGCCATCAAAGGTATCCTAGACGACAATGAGCAGTTCTTC. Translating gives CAIKGILDDNEQFF.

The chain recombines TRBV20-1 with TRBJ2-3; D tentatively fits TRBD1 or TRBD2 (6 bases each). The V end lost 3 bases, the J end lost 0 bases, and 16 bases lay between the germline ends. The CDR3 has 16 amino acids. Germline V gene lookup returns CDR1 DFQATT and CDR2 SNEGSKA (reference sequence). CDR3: CSASPPQGRSTDTQYF. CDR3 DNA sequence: TGCAGTGCTAGCCCCCCCCAGGGGAGGAGCACAGATACGCAGTATTTT.

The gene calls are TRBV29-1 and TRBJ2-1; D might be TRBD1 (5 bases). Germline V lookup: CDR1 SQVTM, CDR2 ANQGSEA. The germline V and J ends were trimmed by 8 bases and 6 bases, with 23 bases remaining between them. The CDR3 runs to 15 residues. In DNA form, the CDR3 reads TGCAGCACCGAACTCCCTTGGTCAGGGTGCAATGAGCAGTTCTTC. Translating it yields CSTELPWSGCNEQFF.